This T cell receptor beta chain was captured in a study of T cells after posttransplantation cyclophosphamide. Study results and caveats: TRB clonality was highly associated with recipient CMV seropositivity and reactivation.

This clone was detected only once. The antigen is not known. The CDR3 has 17 residues. CDR1 and CDR2 from the germline V gene are SQVTM and ANQGSEA. The J segment lost 4 bases and the V segment lost 3 bases, leaving 17 bases of the junction unmatched. Clones were read by immunoSEQ multiplex PCR, and TCRdb kept only the in-frame ones, dropping some. The table lists 11,000 or so clones, more than 80% of them singletons. A marrow graft followed busulfan-fludarabine conditioning, with cyclophosphamide on days +3 and +4. This receptor was obtained from a female patient between 50 and 59 years old who received an allogeneic stem cell transplant from a related donor, was CMV-positive, and had no GVHD. The graft donor may be the source of some T cells. The sequences come from PBMCs, collected after allogeneic stem cell transplant with posttransplant cyclophosphamide. The genes are TRBV29-1 and TRBJ2-5; 7 nucleotides agree with TRBD1. The CDR3 DNA is TGCAGCGTTGAGGGTTCAAGACAGGGATATTCGGGAGAGACCCAGTACTTC. Amino acids: CSVEGSRQGYSGETQYF.